This T cell receptor beta chain appears in the sequencing data of a study of shared clonotypes between healthy human individuals. Findings of the study overall: Non-shared clonotypes had lower generation probabilities than clonotypes shared by all four sorted-subset donors. Rarefaction indicated that sorted-subset sequencing remained incomplete although depth was large.

Deletions cut 6 bases from V and 5 bases from J, with 13 bases between. Germline assignment: CDR1 MNHEY and CDR2 SVGAGI. This CDR3 has 13 amino acids. For this clone: The target antigen is unknown.

Donors comprised only Caucasian adults living in Nashville, Tennessee. Original methodology: Junction-only sequences without quality scores were provided by ImmunoSEQ, so filtering was different. The repertoire was sequenced with immunoSEQ multiplex PCR; TCRdb's copy has only in-frame clones and lacks some. The V and J calls and the clone size are those of that table, but D and trimming were determined from the DNA. The data show 2.3 million or so clones, roughly 93% seen once. The gene calls are TRBV6-5 and TRBJ2-5; D might be TRBD2 (5 bases). The clonotype was recovered from a man between 18 and 35 years old in good health. Some clones in this sample may be carry-over from other donors' samples. Specimen: naive CD4+ T cells from PBMCs. Subset reported: CD45RA+ positively selected. As DNA, the CDR3 is TGTGCCAGCAGGCGCCCCGGGGAGGAGACCCAGTACTTC. It encodes CASRRPGEETQYF.